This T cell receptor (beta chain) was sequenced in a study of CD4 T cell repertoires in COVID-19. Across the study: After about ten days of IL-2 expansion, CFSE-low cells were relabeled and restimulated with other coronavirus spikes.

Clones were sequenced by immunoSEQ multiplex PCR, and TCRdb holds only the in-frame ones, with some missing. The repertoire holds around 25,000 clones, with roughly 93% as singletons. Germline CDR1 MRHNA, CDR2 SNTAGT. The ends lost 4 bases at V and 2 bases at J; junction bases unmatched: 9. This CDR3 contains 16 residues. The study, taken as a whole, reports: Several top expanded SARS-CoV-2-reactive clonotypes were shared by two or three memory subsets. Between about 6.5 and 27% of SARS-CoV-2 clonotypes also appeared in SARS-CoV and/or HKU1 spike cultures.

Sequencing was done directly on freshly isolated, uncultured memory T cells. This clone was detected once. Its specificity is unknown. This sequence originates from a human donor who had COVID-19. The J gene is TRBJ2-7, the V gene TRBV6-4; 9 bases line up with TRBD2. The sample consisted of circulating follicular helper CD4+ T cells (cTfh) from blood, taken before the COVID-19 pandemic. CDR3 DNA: TGTGCCAGCAGTGGATGGACGCTAGCGGGGACCTACGAGCAGTACTTC. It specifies CASSGWTLAGTYEQYF.